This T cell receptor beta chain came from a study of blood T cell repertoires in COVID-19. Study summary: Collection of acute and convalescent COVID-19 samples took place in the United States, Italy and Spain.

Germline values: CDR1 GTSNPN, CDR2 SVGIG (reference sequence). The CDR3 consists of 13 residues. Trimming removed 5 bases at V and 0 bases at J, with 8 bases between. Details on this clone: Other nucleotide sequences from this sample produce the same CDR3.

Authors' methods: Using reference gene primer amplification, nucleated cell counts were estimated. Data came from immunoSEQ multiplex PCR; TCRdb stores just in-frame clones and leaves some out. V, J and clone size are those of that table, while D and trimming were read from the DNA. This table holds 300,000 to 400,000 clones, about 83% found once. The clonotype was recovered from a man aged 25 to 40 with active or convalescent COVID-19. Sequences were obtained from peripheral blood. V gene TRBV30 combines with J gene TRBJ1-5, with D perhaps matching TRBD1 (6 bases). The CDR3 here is CAWAGDSNQPQHF. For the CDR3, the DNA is TGTGCCTGGGCAGGGGATAGCAATCAGCCCCAGCATTTT.